Each of the 20 T cell receptor beta chains below was sequenced from the same sample in a study of tumor-infiltrating lymphocytes in localized non-small cell lung cancer. TCRdb's copy holds only in-frame clones and misses some; the assay was immunoSEQ multiplex PCR. The table includes about 16,000 clones, 70% to 85% detected once. The specimen was lung tumor tissue. Receptors were obtained from a human donor with non-small cell lung cancer.

The genes are TRBV7-2 and TRBJ1-2; 7 nucleotides match TRBD1. From germline, CDR1 is SGHTA and CDR2 FQGNSA. The V and J ends lost 5 bases and 7 bases, in that order; junction bases with no gene match: 7. This CDR3 is 13 amino acids long. Here the CDR3 reads CASSPDRLRGYTF. In DNA form, the CDR3 reads TGTGCCAGCAGCCCGGACAGGCTACGTGGCTACACCTTC.

The chain is built from TRBV29-1 and TRBJ1-3; D remains ambiguous. This CDR3 is 12 amino acids long. The V end lost 6 bases, the J end lost 0 bases, and 6 bases lay between the germline ends. Germline CDR1 reads SQVTM; CDR2 reads ANQGSEA. The chain's CDR3 is CSVAVSGNTIYF. CDR3 in DNA: TGCAGCGTGGCAGTCTCTGGAAACACCATATATTTT.

The chain uses TRBV9 and TRBJ1-1, with 7 bases aligning to TRBD1. Germline CDR1 and CDR2: SGDLS and YYNGEE. The V and J ends lost 3 bases and 8 bases, in that order; junction bases with no gene match: 7. There are 13 residues in the CDR3. This CDR3 reads CASSGPVRGEAFF. CDR3 sequence (DNA): TGTGCCAGCAGCGGACCTGTCAGGGGGGAAGCTTTCTTT. The variable domain in full, completed from reference TRBV9 and TRBJ1-1, reads DSGVTQTPKHLITATGQRVTLRCSPRSGDLSVYWYQQSLDQGLQFLIQYYNGEERAKGNILERFSAQQFPDLHSELNLSSLELGDSALYFCASSGPVRGEAFFGQGTRLTVV.

This chain uses TRBV30 with TRBJ2-5; 7 bases are a match to TRBD2. Germline CDR1 GTSNPN, CDR2 SVGIG (reference sequence). This CDR3 is 16 amino acids long. The V segment lost 5 bases and the J segment 3 bases; nucleotides outside the gene matches: 15. The CDR3 DNA reads TGTGCCTGGGTCCCTGGGAGGGCCAACCACAAAGAGACCCAGTACTTC. Translating it yields CAWVPGRANHKETQYF.

The chain links TRBV6-5 to TRBJ1-2; 7 positions agree with TRBD1. CDR3 length: 14 residues. J gave up 2 bases and V 2 bases, and 2 bases lay outside the gene matches. Germline values: CDR1 MNHEY, CDR2 SVGAGI. The CDR3 is CASSYDRVNYGYTF. The CDR3, as DNA: TGTGCCAGCAGTTACGACAGGGTGAACTATGGCTACACCTTC.

This rearrangement joins TRBV5-1 to TRBJ1-3, with D uncertain. Trimming stripped 1 base from V and 0 bases from J, with 11 bases between. Germline CDR1 SGHRS, CDR2 YFSETQ. The CDR3 is made up of 16 amino acids. The CDR3 here is CASSLRVRSSGNTIYF. As DNA, the CDR3 is TGCGCCAGCAGCTTGAGGGTCCGCAGCTCTGGAAACACCATATATTTT.

This rearrangement joins TRBV11-2 to TRBJ2-1; D possibly corresponds to TRBD2 (5 bases). V was shortened by 1 base and J by 0 bases, with 10 bases between the two germline ends. The CDR3 sequence is 16 residues long. Germline CDR1 and CDR2: SGHAT and FQNNGV. CDR3 DNA: TGTGCCAGCAGCTTAGGAGGGAACCCCTCCTACAATGAGCAGTTCTTC. Translating gives CASSLGGNPSYNEQFF.

The V call is TRBV4-3, the J call TRBJ1-1, with D unclear. From germline, CDR1 is LGHNA and CDR2 YSLEER. This CDR3 has 14 amino acids. V shed 0 bases and J shed 4 bases, with 9 bases lying between them. The CDR3 region has the DNA TGCGCCAGCAGCCAAGATAGCTACCCCACTGAAGCTTTCTTT. This codes for CASSQDSYPTEAFF.

The chain links TRBV9 to TRBJ2-3, with D perhaps TRBD1 (6 bases). Germline V gives CDR1 SGDLS, CDR2 YYNGEE. This CDR3 has 17 amino acids. V lost 0 bases to trimming and J lost 1 base, with 15 bases between them. The CDR3 DNA sequence: TGTGCCAGCAGCGTAGCTTTAGGGGGAATTGGCACAGATACGCAGTATTTT. This gives the protein CASSVALGGIGTDTQYF.

J is TRBJ1-4 and V is TRBV11-2; D unresolved. Germline CDR1 is SGHAT and CDR2 is FQNNGV. The CDR3 has 14 amino acids. The ends were cut back, 5 bases at V and 8 bases at J, with 15 bases in the middle. CDR3 amino acids: CASSPGIGFEKLFF. In DNA form, the CDR3 reads TGTGCCAGCAGCCCGGGGATAGGGTTCGAAAAACTGTTTTTT. Full variable domain (remainder filled in from reference TRBV11-2 and TRBJ1-4): EAGVAQSPRYKIIEKRQSVAFWCNPISGHATLYWYQQILGQGPKLLIQFQNNGVVDDSQLPKDRFSAERLKGVDSTLKIQPAKLEDSAVYLCASSPGIGFEKLFFGSGTQLSVL.

V usage is TRBV5-6 and J usage is TRBJ1-4; 10 bases map to TRBD1. Germline values: CDR1 SGHDT, CDR2 YYEEEE. The CDR3 runs 15 residues. Losses at the gene ends were 4 bases for V and 8 bases for J; bases not matched to a gene: 8. DNA for the CDR3: TGTGCCAGCAGCCGAGCCGGGACAGGGGCCGAAAAACTGTTTTTT. Translating gives CASSRAGTGAEKLFF.

The chain combines TRBV7-2 with TRBJ2-7, with D uncertain. V was pared by 5 bases and J by 3 bases, with 17 bases between. Germline assignment: CDR1 SGHTA and CDR2 FQGNSA. The CDR3 extends over 15 amino acids. The CDR3 is CASSPHINTLYEQYF. Here the CDR3 DNA reads TGTGCCAGCAGCCCCCATATTAATACGCTCTACGAGCAGTACTTC.

The V call is TRBV6-5, the J call TRBJ1-5; 10 bases map to TRBD1. V shed 5 bases, J shed 4 bases, and the junction held 5 bases outside the gene matches. CDR1 and CDR2 (germline): MNHEY, SVGAGI. The CDR3 loop spans 15 amino acids. CDR3 nucleotide sequence: TGTGCCAGCAGTCGACAGGGGGCTGGTAATCAGCCCCAGCATTTT. Residues: CASSRQGAGNQPQHF.

The gene calls are TRBV4-1 and TRBJ2-7; 8 nucleotides match TRBD2. The CDR3 spans 17 residues. Looked up from germline, CDR1 is MGHRA and CDR2 is YSYEKL. Trimming removed 0 bases from V and 7 bases from J; junction bases left unmatched: 14. In nucleotides, the CDR3 is TGCGCCAGCAGCCAAGATCCCGGGGGCGGGAGGTCAGGAGAGCAGTACTTC. This encodes CASSQDPGGGRSGEQYF.

The rearrangement uses TRBV19 and TRBJ2-5; D is uncertain. The CDR3 length is 13 residues. V was shortened by 3 bases and J by 2 bases, with 7 bases between the two germline ends. CDR1 and CDR2 from the germline V gene are LNHDA and SQIVND (reference sequence). As DNA, the CDR3 is TGTGCCAGTAGTATTCAGGTACAAGAGACCCAGTACTTC. Translating gives CASSIQVQETQYF.

The V call is TRBV7-8, the J call TRBJ2-7, with D possibly being TRBD2 (5 bases). Germline CDR1 and CDR2: SGHVS and FQNEAQ. CDR3 length: 15 amino acids. Between the trimmed V and J ends, which lost 5 bases and 3 bases, there was a span of 17 bases. The CDR3 DNA reads as TGTGCCAGCAGCCTCTCGGGGATCAATAACTACGAGCAGTACTTC. It is translated as CASSLSGINNYEQYF.

The chain uses TRBV9 and TRBJ2-5; TRBD1 is a possible D gene (6 bases). The assigned J gene may be wrong: the sequence end matches TRBJ2-7 better. This CDR3 region has 14 residues. Germline CDR1 and CDR2: SGDLS and YYNGEE. CDR3: CASSVGPQGNEQYF. The CDR3 coding sequence is TGTGCCAGCAGCGTTGGCCCGCAGGGGAACGAGCAGTACTTC.

The CDR3 nucleotides read TGTGCCAGCGCCCTTGGACAGACCCAAGAGACCCAGTACTTC. Its protein is CASALGQTQETQYF. The chain joins TRBV6-1 to TRBJ2-5, with D possibly matching TRBD1 (6 bases). This CDR3 spans 14 amino acids. Germline V gene data show CDR1 as MNHNS and CDR2 as SASEGT. V lost 8 bases to trimming and J lost 1 base, with 14 bases between them.

The chain links TRBV6-6 to TRBJ2-7; TRBD1 matches at 7 bases. This CDR3 region has 14 residues. CDR1 and CDR2 (germline): MNHNY, SVGAGI (reference sequence). Trimming cost V 6 bases and J 7 bases; bases outside gene matches: 12. The CDR3 sequence is CASSRQGDFGEQYF. The CDR3 DNA sequence: TGTGCCAGCAGCAGACAGGGTGATTTTGGGGAGCAGTACTTC.

The chain uses TRBV6-5 and TRBJ1-3; unclear D gene. The CDR3 runs 13 residues. Trimming removed 5 bases at V and 2 bases at J, with 7 bases between. From germline, CDR1 is MNHEY and CDR2 SVGAGI. The CDR3 sequence: CASSQIPGNTIYF. The CDR3 DNA reads TGTGCCAGCAGTCAAATTCCTGGAAACACCATATATTTT.